The 23 T cell receptor beta chains listed next were all sequenced from one sample in a study of beta chain features in type 1 diabetes. Sequencing targeted expressed TCRB transcripts, as all isolated RNA had been reverse transcribed. The protocol was immunoSEQ multiplex PCR, while the TCRdb copy is restricted to in-frame clones and leaves out a portion. The sample yields around 430,000 clones, over 25% seen once. Sequenced sample: naive CD4+ T cells from blood. The receptors were sampled from a man aged 18 to 30 in good health.

This chain links TRBV5-1 with TRBJ2-7; 8 positions agree with TRBD2. The CDR3 extends over 15 amino acids. Per the germline V gene, CDR1 is SGHRS and CDR2 is YFSETQ. V was clipped by 0 bases and J by 7 bases; unmatched bases: 9. CDR3 in amino acids: CASSLVPGGPGEQYF. The DNA of the CDR3 is TGCGCCAGCAGCTTGGTCCCGGGAGGGCCCGGGGAGCAGTACTTC.

The rearrangement joins TRBV9 to TRBJ2-5; 11 bases line up with TRBD1. The CDR3 is 15 amino acids. Germline CDR1 reads SGDLS; CDR2 reads YYNGEE. The ends lost 3 bases at V and 5 bases at J; junction bases unmatched: 6. CDR3 nucleotide sequence: TGTGCCAGCAGCGCCGGACAGGGGGCGCGGGAGACCCAGTACTTC. It is translated as CASSAGQGARETQYF.

This clone was counted a few times. This chain uses TRBV10-3 with TRBJ1-5, with a possible D match to TRBD1 (5 bases). The germline V gene has CDR1 ENHRY and CDR2 SYGVKD. This CDR3 contains 15 residues. V lost 5 bases, J lost 1 base, and 12 bases lay in between. The CDR3 DNA sequence: TGTGCCATCAGTTACCCCAGGGTAAGCAATCAGCCCCAGCATTTT. This translates into CAISYPRVSNQPQHF.

The chain recombines TRBV2 with TRBJ2-5, with D uncertain. CDR3 length equals 10 residues. V gave up 5 bases and J gave up 7 bases, with 5 bases separating them. Germline V lookup: CDR1 SNHLY, CDR2 FYNNEI. CDR3 sequence (DNA): TGTGCCAGCAGTTATGGGACCCAGTACTTC. Encoded protein: CASSYGTQYF.

This chain uses TRBV7-2 with TRBJ2-4; D ambiguous. Germline V lookup: CDR1 SGHTA, CDR2 FQGNSA. This CDR3 comprises 14 residues. V was pared by 1 base and J by 6 bases, with 10 bases between. CDR3 sequence: CASSLEVPRNIQYF. In nucleotides, the CDR3 is TGTGCCAGCAGCTTAGAAGTCCCCCGAAACATTCAGTACTTC.

This clone is a singleton in its sample. The chain uses TRBV5-1 and TRBJ2-1, with D tentatively TRBD2 (6 bases). Deletions cut 0 bases from V and 8 bases from J, with 12 bases between. The CDR3 runs to 14 residues. The germline CDR1 and CDR2 sequences are SGHRS and YFSETQ. The CDR3 sequence: CASSLGRGNDEQFF. For the CDR3, the DNA is TGCGCCAGCAGCTTGGGGAGGGGAAACGATGAGCAGTTCTTC. Combining the CDR3 with reference TRBV5-1 and TRBJ2-1 gives the whole variable domain KAGVTQTPRYLIKTRGQQVTLSCSPISGHRSVSWYQQTPGQGLQFLFEYFSETQRNKGNFPGRFSGRQFSNSRSEMNVSTLELGDSALYLCASSLGRGNDEQFFGPGTRLTVL.

This chain joins TRBV28 and TRBJ2-1; possible D gene TRBD1, 6 bases. The CDR3 consists of 12 residues. CDR1 MDHEN and CDR2 SYDVKM come from the germline V gene. The V and J ends lost 8 bases and 4 bases respectively, with 9 bases between them. CDR3 residues: CASLDRYNEQFF. The CDR3 bases are TGTGCCAGCCTGGACAGATACAATGAGCAGTTCTTC.

The rearrangement links TRBV5-4 to TRBJ2-1; a weak D match, TRBD2 (6 bases). The CDR3 contains 14 residues. Germline assignment: CDR1 SGHNT and CDR2 YYREEE (reference sequence). Trimming stripped 2 bases from V and 4 bases from J, with 10 bases between. The CDR3 reads CASSFSEGYNEQFF. In DNA, the CDR3 is TGTGCCAGCAGCTTTTCGGAGGGGTACAATGAGCAGTTCTTC.

The chain recombines TRBV4-1 with TRBJ2-3, with TRBD1 as a possible D gene (6 bases). Trimming removed 4 bases from V and 3 bases from J, with 14 bases in between. The germline V gene has CDR1 MGHRA and CDR2 YSYEKL. The CDR3 covers 15 residues. CDR3 DNA sequence: TGCGCCAGCAGCCTTCGGGACACGGTTACAGATACGCAGTATTTT. Amino acids: CASSLRDTVTDTQYF.

The chain is built from TRBV5-1 and TRBJ2-7, with TRBD2 matching 8 bases. The V gene end was trimmed by 2 bases and the J gene end by 3 bases; junction bases not matched to a gene: 10. The germline CDR1 and CDR2 sequences are SGHRS and YFSETQ. The CDR3 is 16 residues long. CDR3 sequence (DNA): TGCGCCAGCAGCTTTGGGGACCCAGCGGGAGTCTACGAGCAGTACTTC. Protein sequence: CASSFGDPAGVYEQYF.

Only a few counts were recorded for this clone. CDR3 sequence reads: CAWSVGSGETSNEQFF. CDR3 nucleotides: TGTGCCTGGAGTGTAGGTAGCGGGGAGACCTCGAATGAGCAGTTCTTC. The J gene is TRBJ2-1, the V gene TRBV30, with 8 bases matching TRBD2. Germline V gene data show CDR1 as GTSNPN and CDR2 as SVGIG (reference sequence). The length of the CDR3 is 16 residues. V trimming: 0 bases; J trimming: 7 bases; junction bases outside the gene matches: 11.

In this sample, this clone turned up a few times. J is TRBJ2-1 and V is TRBV30, with 9 nucleotides matching TRBD2. The CDR3 consists of 13 residues. Germline V gene lookup returns CDR1 GTSNPN and CDR2 SVGIG (reference sequence). J was trimmed by 0 bases and V by 8 bases; bases with no gene match: 2. CDR3 sequence reads: CAVSGSSYNEQFF. CDR3 nucleotides: TGTGCCGTTAGCGGGAGCTCCTACAATGAGCAGTTCTTC.

This clone was seen more than once but under ten times. The chain employs TRBV2 and TRBJ2-1; tentatively, D is TRBD1 (6 bases). The CDR3 runs to 15 residues. V was trimmed by 6 bases and J by 4 bases, leaving 16 bases between them. Germline V gene lookup returns CDR1 SNHLY and CDR2 FYNNEI. CDR3 sequence: CASRYRVGVYNEQFF. CDR3 sequence (DNA): TGTGCCAGCAGGTACAGGGTTGGGGTTTACAATGAGCAGTTCTTC.

The V and J genes are TRBV11-2 and TRBJ2-3; 13 positions agree with TRBD2. The V segment lost 4 bases and the J segment 3 bases; nucleotides outside the gene matches: 10. Germline V lookup: CDR1 SGHAT, CDR2 FQNNGV. This CDR3 has 18 residues. This CDR3 is CASSSPTLAGGPTDTQYF. CDR3 bases: TGTGCCAGCAGCTCGCCCACACTAGCGGGAGGGCCAACAGATACGCAGTATTTT.

This chain connects TRBV6-5 to TRBJ2-5; TRBD2 is a possible D gene (6 bases). The CDR3 contains 14 residues. V was shortened by 2 bases and J by 4 bases, with 11 bases between the two germline ends. Per germline, CDR1 MNHEY and CDR2 SVGAGI. This CDR3 is CASSYAGRAETQYF. The CDR3 DNA follows: TGTGCCAGCAGTTACGCGGGGAGAGCAGAGACCCAGTACTTC.

The J gene is TRBJ2-3, the V gene TRBV19; TRBD2 aligns across 8 bases. J was trimmed by 0 bases and V by 7 bases; bases with no gene match: 3. Germline V CDR1 and CDR2: LNHDA, SQIVND (reference sequence). This CDR3 has 14 residues. CDR3 bases: TGTGCCAGTATTCAGCGGGGGAGCACAGATACGCAGTATTTT. Its protein is CASIQRGSTDTQYF.

The V and J genes are TRBV9 and TRBJ2-7; 8 bases are shared with TRBD1. The ends lost 4 bases at V and 1 base at J; junction bases unmatched: 4. In germline, CDR1 is SGDLS, CDR2 YYNGEE. CDR3 length: 14 amino acids. CDR3 DNA sequence: TGTGCCAGCAGCCGGACAGGGAGTTCCTACGAGCAGTACTTC. This gives the protein CASSRTGSSYEQYF.

V is TRBV5-6 and J is TRBJ2-3; TRBD1 aligns across 7 bases. The CDR3 contains 14 residues. Germline V gene sequence: CDR1 SGHDT, CDR2 YYEEEE. V shed 2 bases, J shed 3 bases, and the junction held 3 bases outside the gene matches. In DNA, the CDR3 is TGTGCCAGCAGCTTCGGGACAGAGACAGATACGCAGTATTTT. It translates to CASSFGTETDTQYF. The full variable domain, in which reference TRBV5-6 and TRBJ2-3 provide the parts outside the CDR3, is DAGVTQSPTHLIKTRGQQVTLRCSPKSGHDTVSWYQQALGQGPQFIFQYYEEEERQRGNFPDRFSGHQFPNYSSELNVNALLLGDSALYLCASSFGTETDTQYFGPGTRLTVL.

This clone was picked up a small number of times. This chain links TRBV10-3 with TRBJ2-5, with TRBD1 matching 8 bases. The V segment lost 11 bases and the J segment 2 bases; nucleotides outside the gene matches: 10. The CDR3 sequence is 14 residues long. Germline CDR1 and CDR2: ENHRY and SYGVKD. The CDR3 spells CASSPRQGQETQYF. In DNA form, the CDR3 reads TGTGCCTCTTCGCCCCGACAGGGGCAAGAGACCCAGTACTTC.

This clone appeared a few times. The rearrangement joins TRBV15 to TRBJ2-7; D is unclear. V was trimmed by 0 bases and J by 5 bases, leaving 11 bases between them. The CDR3 runs to 14 residues. Germline CDR1 and CDR2: LNHNV and YYDKDF (reference sequence). CDR3 amino acids: CATSRDLTLDEQYF. The CDR3 coding sequence is TGTGCCACCAGCAGAGATCTCACCCTGGACGAGCAGTACTTC.

This clone was observed a few times. This chain connects TRBV9 to TRBJ2-1, with 7 bases fitting TRBD2. J was trimmed by 4 bases and V by 4 bases; bases with no gene match: 11. Germline V gene sequence: CDR1 SGDLS, CDR2 YYNGEE. The CDR3 loop spans 16 amino acids. CDR3 coding DNA: TGTGCCAGCAGCTCAACCGGGACTACCGCTTACAATGAGCAGTTCTTC. Protein: CASSSTGTTAYNEQFF.

The rearrangement uses TRBV5-4 and TRBJ2-5; TRBD2 matches at 12 bases. Germline loops: CDR1 SGHNT, CDR2 YYREEE (reference sequence). CDR3 length equals 15 residues. V trimming: 6 bases; J trimming: 1 base; junction bases outside the gene matches: 4. The CDR3 sequence: CASKTSGGLQETQYF. In DNA, the CDR3 is TGTGCCAGCAAGACTAGCGGGGGTCTCCAAGAGACCCAGTACTTC.

There are a few counts of this clone. The rearrangement links TRBV7-2 to TRBJ2-4; no clear D. Looked up from germline, CDR1 is SGHTA and CDR2 is FQGNSA. The CDR3 length is 16 residues. V shed 4 bases and J shed 0 bases, with 13 bases lying between them. This chain's CDR3 is CASSSQPSIAKNIQYF. The DNA for the CDR3 is TGTGCCAGCAGCTCCCAGCCGAGCATAGCCAAAAACATTCAGTACTTC. Variable domain in full (rest from reference TRBV7-2 and TRBJ2-4): GAGVSQSPSNKVTEKGKDVELRCDPISGHTALYWYRQSLGQGLEFLIYFQGNSAPDKSGLPSDRFSAERTGGSVSTLTIQRTQQEDSAVYLCASSSQPSIAKNIQYFGAGTRLSVL.